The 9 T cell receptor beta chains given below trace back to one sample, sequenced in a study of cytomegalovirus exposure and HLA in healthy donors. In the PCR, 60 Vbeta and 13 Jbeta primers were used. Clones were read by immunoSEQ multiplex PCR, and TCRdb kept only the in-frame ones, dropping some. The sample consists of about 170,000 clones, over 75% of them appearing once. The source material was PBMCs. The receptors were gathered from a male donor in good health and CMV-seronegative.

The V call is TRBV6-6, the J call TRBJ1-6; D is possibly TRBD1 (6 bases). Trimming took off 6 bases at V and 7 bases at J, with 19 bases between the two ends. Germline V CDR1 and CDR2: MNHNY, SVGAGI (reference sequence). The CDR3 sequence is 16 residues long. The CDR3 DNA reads TGTGCCAGCAGACCACAGGGCTTCGCGGAGAATTCACCCCTCCACTTT. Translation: CASRPQGFAENSPLHF.

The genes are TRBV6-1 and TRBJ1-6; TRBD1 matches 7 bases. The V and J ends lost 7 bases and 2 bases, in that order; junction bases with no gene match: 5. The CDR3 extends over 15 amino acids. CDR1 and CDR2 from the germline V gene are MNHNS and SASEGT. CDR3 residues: CASTRGQAYNSPLHF. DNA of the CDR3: TGTGCCAGCACTCGAGGACAGGCCTATAATTCACCCCTCCACTTT.

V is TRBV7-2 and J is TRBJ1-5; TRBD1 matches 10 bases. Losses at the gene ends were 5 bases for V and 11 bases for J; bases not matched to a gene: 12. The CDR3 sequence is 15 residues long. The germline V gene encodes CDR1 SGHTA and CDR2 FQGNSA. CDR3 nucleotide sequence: TGTGCCAGCAGCGCGGCCGGGACAGGGGTGGTAGCCCAGCATTTT. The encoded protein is CASSAAGTGVVAQHF. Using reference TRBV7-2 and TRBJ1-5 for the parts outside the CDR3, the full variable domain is GAGVSQSPSNKVTEKGKDVELRCDPISGHTALYWYRQSLGQGLEFLIYFQGNSAPDKSGLPSDRFSAERTGGSVSTLTIQRTQQEDSAVYLCASSAAGTGVVAQHFGDGTRLSIL.

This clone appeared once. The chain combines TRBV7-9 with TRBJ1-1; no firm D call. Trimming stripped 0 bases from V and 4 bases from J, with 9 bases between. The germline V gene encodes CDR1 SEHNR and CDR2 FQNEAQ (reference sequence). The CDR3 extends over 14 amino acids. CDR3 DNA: TGTGCCAGCAGCTTAGCTGATTACAGCACTGAAGCTTTCTTT. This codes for CASSLADYSTEAFF. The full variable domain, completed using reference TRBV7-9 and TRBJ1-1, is DTGVSQNPRHKITKRGQNVTFRCDPISEHNRLYWYRQTLGQGPEFLTYFQNEAQLEKSRLLSDRFSAERPKGSFSTLEIQRTEQGDSAMYLCASSLADYSTEAFFGQGTRLTVV.

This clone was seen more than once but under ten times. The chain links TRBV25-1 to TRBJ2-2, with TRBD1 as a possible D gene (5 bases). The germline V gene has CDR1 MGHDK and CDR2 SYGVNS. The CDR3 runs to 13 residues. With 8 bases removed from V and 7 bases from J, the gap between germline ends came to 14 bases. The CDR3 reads CASRAGSGGELFF. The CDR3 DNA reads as TGTGCCAGCCGGGCAGGGTCTGGCGGGGAGCTGTTTTTT.

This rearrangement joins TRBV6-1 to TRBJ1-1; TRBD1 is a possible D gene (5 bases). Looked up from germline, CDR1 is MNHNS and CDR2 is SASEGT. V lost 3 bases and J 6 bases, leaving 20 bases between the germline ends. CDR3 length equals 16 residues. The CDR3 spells CASSDPLGRALSEAFF. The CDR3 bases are TGTGCCAGCAGTGATCCGTTGGGCAGGGCGTTATCTGAAGCTTTCTTT.

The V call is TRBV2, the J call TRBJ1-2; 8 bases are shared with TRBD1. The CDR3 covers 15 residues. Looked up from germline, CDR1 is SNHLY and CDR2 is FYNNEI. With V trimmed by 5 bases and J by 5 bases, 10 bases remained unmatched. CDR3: CASSTSRGPIYGYTF. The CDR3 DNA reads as TGTGCCAGCAGTACCTCCAGGGGGCCAATATATGGCTACACCTTC.

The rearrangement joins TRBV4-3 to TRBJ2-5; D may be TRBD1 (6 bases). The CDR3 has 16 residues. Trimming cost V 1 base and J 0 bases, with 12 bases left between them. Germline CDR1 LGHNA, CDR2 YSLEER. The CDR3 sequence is CASSQVVGAYQETQYF. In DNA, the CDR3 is TGCGCCAGCAGCCAAGTTGTGGGGGCCTACCAAGAGACCCAGTACTTC.

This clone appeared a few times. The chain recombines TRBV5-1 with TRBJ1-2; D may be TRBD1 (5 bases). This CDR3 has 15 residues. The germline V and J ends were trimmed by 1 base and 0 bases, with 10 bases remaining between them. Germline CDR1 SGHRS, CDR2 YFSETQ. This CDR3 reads CASSLYTGANYGYTF. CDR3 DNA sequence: TGCGCCAGCAGCTTGTATACAGGAGCTAACTATGGCTACACCTTC.